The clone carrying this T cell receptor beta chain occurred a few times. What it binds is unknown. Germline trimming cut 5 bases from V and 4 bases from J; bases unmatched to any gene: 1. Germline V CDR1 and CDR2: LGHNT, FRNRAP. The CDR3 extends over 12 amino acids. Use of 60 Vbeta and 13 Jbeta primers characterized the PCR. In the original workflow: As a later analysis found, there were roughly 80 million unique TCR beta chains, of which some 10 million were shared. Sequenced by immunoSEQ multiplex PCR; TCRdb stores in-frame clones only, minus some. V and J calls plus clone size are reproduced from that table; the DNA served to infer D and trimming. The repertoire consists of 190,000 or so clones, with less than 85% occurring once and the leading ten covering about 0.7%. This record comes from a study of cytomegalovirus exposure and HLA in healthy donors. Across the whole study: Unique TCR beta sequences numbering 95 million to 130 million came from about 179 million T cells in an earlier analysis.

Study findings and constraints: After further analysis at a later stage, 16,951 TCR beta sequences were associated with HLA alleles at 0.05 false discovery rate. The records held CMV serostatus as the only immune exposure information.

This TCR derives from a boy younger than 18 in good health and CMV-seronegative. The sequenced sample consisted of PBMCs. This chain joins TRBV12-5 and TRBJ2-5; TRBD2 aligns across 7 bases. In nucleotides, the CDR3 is TGTGCTAGTGGTCCGGGGGGAGAGACCCAGTACTTC. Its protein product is CASGPGGETQYF.